This TCR beta chain was profiled in a study of a mutant IDH1 vaccine in newly diagnosed glioma. TCRdb keeps only in-frame clones here, not all; method: immunoSEQ multiplex PCR. Here the sample spans roughly 30,000 clones, roughly three quarters being singletons. As concerns this clone: Its specificity is not known.

Time point described: week 35, safety follow-up. All doses held 300 ug of mutant IDH1 20-mer peptide, with topical imiquimod. Sequenced material: PBMCs, taken from a glioma patient whose treatment included an IDH1 peptide vaccine. This clonotype was sampled from a woman aged 40 to 50 with glioma.

Here the CDR3 reads CASSSLDRARLGGYTF. In DNA form, the CDR3 reads TGTGCCAGCAGCTCTCTAGACAGGGCTCGGCTTGGGGGCTACACCTTC. This chain links TRBV9 with TRBJ1-2, with 7 positions matching TRBD1. Germline-derived CDR1 and CDR2 are SGDLS and YYNGEE. The V gene end was trimmed by 4 bases and the J gene end by 8 bases; junction bases not matched to a gene: 17. The CDR3 covers 16 residues.